Listed here are 21 T cell receptor beta chains from one sample, sequenced in a study of T cell responses to AZD1222 COVID-19 vaccine. Assay used: immunoSEQ multiplex PCR; TCRdb lists only in-frame clones, some missing. There are some 98,000 clones in the sample; about 81% occur only once, and 12% to 15% lies in the top ten. The starting material was peripheral blood, obtained 28 days after the second AZD1222 dose. The receptors were gathered from an adult who received the AZD1222 COVID-19 vaccine.

This sequence joins TRBV4-1 and TRBJ1-2; TRBD1 is a possible D gene (6 bases). The CDR3 contains 14 residues. The germline gives CDR1 MGHRA, CDR2 YSYEKL. V gave up 1 base and J gave up 5 bases, with 11 bases separating them. CDR3 protein: CASSQVAQGYGYTF. Written as DNA, the CDR3 is TGCGCCAGCAGCCAAGTAGCACAGGGATATGGCTACACCTTC.

The chain links TRBV30 to TRBJ2-5, with D possibly matching TRBD1 (6 bases). V was clipped by 3 bases and J by 2 bases, with 13 bases between them. Germline-derived CDR1 and CDR2 are GTSNPN and SVGIG (reference sequence). The CDR3 consists of 14 residues. CDR3 coding DNA: TGTGCCTGGAGACCGGGACAAACTCAAGAGACCCAGTACTTC. Amino acid sequence: CAWRPGQTQETQYF. Complete variable domain (other parts from reference TRBV30 and TRBJ2-5): SQTIHQWPATLVQPVGSPLSLECTVEGTSNPNLYWYRQAAGRGLQLLFYSVGIGQISSEVPQNLSASRPQDRQFILSSKKLLLSDSGFYLCAWRPGQTQETQYFGPGTRLLVL.

The chain has TRBV7-9 and TRBJ1-4; 10 bases are shared with TRBD1. J gave up 3 bases and V 4 bases, and 5 bases lay outside the gene matches. Germline loops: CDR1 SEHNR, CDR2 FQNEAQ (reference sequence). The CDR3 runs 16 residues. CDR3 region: CASSSGTGDPNEKLFF. The DNA of the CDR3 is TGTGCCAGCAGCTCCGGGACAGGGGACCCTAATGAAAAACTGTTTTTT.

Only a few counts were recorded for this clone. The V call is TRBV4-1, the J call TRBJ1-3; no definite D call. This CDR3 has 14 residues. Per the germline V gene, CDR1 is MGHRA and CDR2 is YSYEKL. V shed 0 bases and J shed 2 bases, with 5 bases lying between them. CDR3 in amino acids: CASSQERPGNTIYF. For the CDR3, the DNA is TGCGCCAGCAGCCAAGAGAGACCTGGAAACACCATATATTTT.

This rearrangement joins TRBV7-9 to TRBJ1-4; TRBD1 is a possible D gene (5 bases). Germline V CDR1 and CDR2: SEHNR, FQNEAQ (reference sequence). V gave up 1 base and J gave up 7 bases, with 7 bases separating them. The CDR3 spans 13 residues. CDR3 sequence (DNA): TGTGCCAGCAGCTTAGGGCAGGGTGAAAAACTGTTTTTT. Protein sequence: CASSLGQGEKLFF. The entire variable domain, with the rest obtained from reference TRBV7-9 and TRBJ1-4, is as follows: DTGVSQNPRHKITKRGQNVTFRCDPISEHNRLYWYRQTLGQGPEFLTYFQNEAQLEKSRLLSDRFSAERPKGSFSTLEIQRTEQGDSAMYLCASSLGQGEKLFFGSGTQLSVL.

The count of this clone is one. V and J are TRBV5-6 and TRBJ2-5; tentatively, D is TRBD1 (6 bases). Trimming took 4 bases from V and 4 from J, leaving 11 bases between them. The germline V gene has CDR1 SGHDT and CDR2 YYEEEE. CDR3 length equals 13 residues. This CDR3 reads CASSPMDRETQYF. The CDR3 nucleotides are TGTGCCAGCAGCCCAATGGACAGAGAGACCCAGTACTTC. Based on the CDR3 plus reference TRBV5-6 and TRBJ2-5, the full variable domain is DAGVTQSPTHLIKTRGQQVTLRCSPKSGHDTVSWYQQALGQGPQFIFQYYEEEERQRGNFPDRFSGHQFPNYSSELNVNALLLGDSALYLCASSPMDRETQYFGPGTRLLVL.

The V gene is TRBV7-9, the J gene TRBJ1-2; maybe TRBD1 (6 bases). The germline CDR1 and CDR2 sequences are SEHNR and FQNEAQ (reference sequence). The CDR3 contains 17 residues. V was shortened by 3 bases and J by 0 bases, with 17 bases between the two germline ends. The DNA of the CDR3 is TGTGCCAGCAGCTTGATGCAGGGGAATAATCCTAACTATGGCTACACCTTC. Its translation is CASSLMQGNNPNYGYTF.

The chain employs TRBV3-1 (or the pseudogene TRBV3-2) and TRBJ2-2; 8 bases agree with TRBD2. Germline V gene data show CDR1 as LGHDT and CDR2 as YNNKEL (reference sequence). This CDR3 is 16 amino acids long. V was clipped by 4 bases and J by 5 bases; unmatched bases: 9. The CDR3 sequence is CASSLGTSGGTGELFF. The CDR3 bases are TGTGCCAGCAGCCTGGGGACTAGTGGGGGGACCGGGGAGCTGTTTTTT.

V and J are TRBV4-3 and TRBJ2-1; 10 nucleotides agree with TRBD2. Trimming at V came to 0 bases and at J to 8 bases, leaving 10 bases not matched to a gene. The CDR3 is 17 residues long. Germline CDR1 reads LGHNA; CDR2 reads YSLEER. CDR3 DNA: TGCGCCAGCAGCCAAGAGTCCAGCGGGAGGGCCGGGGATGAGCAGTTCTTC. Its protein product is CASSQESSGRAGDEQFF.

The genes are TRBV28 and TRBJ1-6; possibly TRBD1 for D (6 bases). Germline loops: CDR1 MDHEN, CDR2 SYDVKM. V dropped 4 bases and J dropped 12 bases, with 19 bases sitting between them. CDR3 size: 15 residues. CDR3 DNA: TGTGCCAGCAGTTCTCAGGGGCCGTACGGTGTACCCCTCCACTTT. Amino acid sequence: CASSSQGPYGVPLHF.

The chain uses TRBV5-1 and TRBJ2-1, with 12 bases lining up with TRBD2. Germline V gene sequence: CDR1 SGHRS, CDR2 YFSETQ. This CDR3 is 17 amino acids long. Trimming took 2 bases from V and 4 from J; bases not matched to a gene: 7. CDR3 region: CASSFGASGRVYNEQFF. Written as DNA, the CDR3 is TGCGCCAGCAGCTTTGGGGCTAGCGGGAGGGTATACAATGAGCAGTTCTTC.

The chain joins TRBV24-1 to TRBJ1-2; D is possibly TRBD1 (5 bases). The CDR3 totals 14 residues. Germline-derived CDR1 and CDR2 are KGHDR and SFDVKD. The V end lost 5 bases, the J end lost 8 bases, and 17 bases lay between the germline ends. This chain's CDR3 is CATSAGALEGGYTF. The DNA for the CDR3 is TGTGCCACCAGTGCTGGGGCCCTAGAGGGAGGCTACACCTTC.

The CDR3 loop reads CAILDRDTEAFF. CDR3 DNA sequence: TGTGCCATCCTGGACCGGGACACTGAAGCTTTCTTT. The rearrangement uses TRBV7-9 and TRBJ1-1; D is unresolved. CDR1 and CDR2 (germline): SEHNR, FQNEAQ (reference sequence). The CDR3 is made up of 12 amino acids. V lost 10 bases to trimming and J lost 3 bases, with 12 bases between them.

This clone was seen a few times. This chain joins TRBV2 and TRBJ2-3; D not resolved. V was trimmed by 4 bases and J by 2 bases, leaving 7 bases between them. Germline CDR1 is SNHLY and CDR2 is FYNNEI. The CDR3 extends over 13 amino acids. The CDR3 is CASSGRYTDTQYF. For the CDR3, the DNA is TGTGCCAGCAGTGGGCGGTACACAGATACGCAGTATTTT.

The V and J genes are TRBV5-1 and TRBJ1-5, with D perhaps TRBD1 (5 bases). The ends were cut back, 7 bases at V and 3 bases at J, with 14 bases in the middle. The CDR3 extends over 14 amino acids. CDR1 and CDR2 (germline): SGHRS, YFSETQ. The CDR3: CASGGTMPNQPQHF. As DNA, the CDR3 is TGCGCCAGCGGAGGGACCATGCCCAATCAGCCCCAGCATTTT. Combining the CDR3 with reference TRBV5-1 and TRBJ1-5 gives the whole variable domain KAGVTQTPRYLIKTRGQQVTLSCSPISGHRSVSWYQQTPGQGLQFLFEYFSETQRNKGNFPGRFSGRQFSNSRSEMNVSTLELGDSALYLCASGGTMPNQPQHFGDGTRLSIL.

In its sample, this clone was seen once. V and J are TRBV23-1 and TRBJ1-1, with D uncertain. TRBV23-1 is recorded as an ORF, its role being uncertain. CDR3 length: 13 residues. The V end lost 8 bases, the J end lost 6 bases, and 16 bases lay between the germline ends. CDR3 nucleotide sequence: TGCGCCAGCGCCGAAGGCGGTCCCCCTGAAGCTTTCTTT. Protein: CASAEGGPPEAFF.

The chain recombines TRBV18 with TRBJ2-7; 11 bases are shared with TRBD1. CDR1 is KGHSH, CDR2 LQKENI, per germline. The CDR3 has 15 amino acids. Trimming removed 3 bases from V and 3 bases from J; junction bases left unmatched: 4. This CDR3 reads CASSPGTGGLYEQYF. The CDR3, as DNA: TGTGCCAGCTCACCCGGGACAGGGGGTCTCTACGAGCAGTACTTC.

The chain is built from TRBV27 and TRBJ2-3; weak D call: TRBD2 (5 bases). The CDR3 loop spans 14 amino acids. CDR1 and CDR2 (germline): MNHEY, SMNVEV (reference sequence). V lost 3 bases and J lost 0, with 7 bases in between. The CDR3 sequence is CASSFVASTDTQYF. In DNA, the CDR3 is TGTGCCAGCAGTTTCGTAGCGAGCACAGATACGCAGTATTTT.

This clone was observed a single time. The chain recombines TRBV2 with TRBJ1-2, with D tentatively TRBD1 (5 bases). CDR3 size: 13 residues. The V and J ends lost 9 bases and 1 base respectively, with 12 bases between them. The germline V gene has CDR1 SNHLY and CDR2 FYNNEI. The CDR3: CARTSQGNYGYTF. The CDR3 DNA follows: TGTGCCAGGACCAGCCAGGGTAACTATGGCTACACCTTC.

Comments on this clone: Other DNA variants within this sample encode the same CDR3. The genes are TRBV18 and TRBJ2-7; TRBD1 might be the D (5 bases). The CDR3 totals 13 residues. The V gene lost 3 bases and the J gene lost 3 bases, with 9 bases spanning the gap. In germline, CDR1 is KGHSH, CDR2 LQKENI. The CDR3 DNA is TGTGCCAGCTCACCCCCAGGGATCTACGAGCAGTACTTC. Translating gives CASSPPGIYEQYF.

The chain links TRBV5-1 to TRBJ2-7; D possibly matches TRBD1 or TRBD2 (5 bases each). Germline V lookup: CDR1 SGHRS, CDR2 YFSETQ. The V end was cut by 2 bases, the J end by 6 bases, with 9 bases between. CDR3 size: 12 residues. The chain's CDR3 is CASSFGTGEQYF. The CDR3 coding sequence is TGCGCCAGCAGCTTCGGGACGGGCGAGCAGTACTTC. The whole variable domain, filled in from reference TRBV5-1 and TRBJ2-7, reads KAGVTQTPRYLIKTRGQQVTLSCSPISGHRSVSWYQQTPGQGLQFLFEYFSETQRNKGNFPGRFSGRQFSNSRSEMNVSTLELGDSALYLCASSFGTGEQYFGPGTRLTVT.